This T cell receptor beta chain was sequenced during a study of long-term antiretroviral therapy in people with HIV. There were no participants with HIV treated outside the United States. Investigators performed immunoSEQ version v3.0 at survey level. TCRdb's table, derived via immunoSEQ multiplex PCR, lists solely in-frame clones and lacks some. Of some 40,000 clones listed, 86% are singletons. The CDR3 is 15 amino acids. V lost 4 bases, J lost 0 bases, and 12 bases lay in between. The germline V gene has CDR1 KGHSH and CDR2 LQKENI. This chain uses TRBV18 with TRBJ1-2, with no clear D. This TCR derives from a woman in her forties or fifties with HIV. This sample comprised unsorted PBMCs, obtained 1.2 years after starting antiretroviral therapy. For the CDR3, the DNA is TGTGCCAGCTCACTTTCGGAGGGAGCTAACTATGGCTACACCTTC. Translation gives CASSLSEGANYGYTF.